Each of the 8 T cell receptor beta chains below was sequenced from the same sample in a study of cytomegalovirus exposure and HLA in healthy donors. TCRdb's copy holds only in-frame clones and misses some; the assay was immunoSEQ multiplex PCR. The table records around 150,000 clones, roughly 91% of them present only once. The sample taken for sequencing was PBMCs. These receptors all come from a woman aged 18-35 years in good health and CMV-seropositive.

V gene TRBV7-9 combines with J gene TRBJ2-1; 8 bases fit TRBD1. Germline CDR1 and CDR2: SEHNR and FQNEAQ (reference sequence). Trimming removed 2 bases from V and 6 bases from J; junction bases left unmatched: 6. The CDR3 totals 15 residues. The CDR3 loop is CASSLTGQDRNEQFF. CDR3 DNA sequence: TGTGCCAGCAGCTTAACGGGACAGGACCGCAATGAGCAGTTCTTC.

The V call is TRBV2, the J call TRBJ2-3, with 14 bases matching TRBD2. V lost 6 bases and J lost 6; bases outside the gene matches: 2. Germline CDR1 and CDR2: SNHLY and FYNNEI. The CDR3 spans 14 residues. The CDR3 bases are TGTGCCAGCAGGACTAGCGGGAGGGGCGATACGCAGTATTTT. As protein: CASRTSGRGDTQYF.

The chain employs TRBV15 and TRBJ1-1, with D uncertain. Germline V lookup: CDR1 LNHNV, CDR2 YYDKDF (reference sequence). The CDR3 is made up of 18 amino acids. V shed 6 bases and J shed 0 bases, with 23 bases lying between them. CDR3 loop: CATRGDGQSSILNTEAFF. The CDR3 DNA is TGTGCCACCAGAGGTGATGGGCAGTCCTCAATCCTGAACACTGAAGCTTTCTTT. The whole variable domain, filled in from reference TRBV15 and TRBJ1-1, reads DAMVIQNPRYQVTQFGKPVTLSCSQTLNHNVMYWYQQKSSQAPKLLFHYYDKDFNNEADTPDNFQSRRPNTSFCFLDIRSPGLGDTAMYLCATRGDGQSSILNTEAFFGQGTRLTVV.

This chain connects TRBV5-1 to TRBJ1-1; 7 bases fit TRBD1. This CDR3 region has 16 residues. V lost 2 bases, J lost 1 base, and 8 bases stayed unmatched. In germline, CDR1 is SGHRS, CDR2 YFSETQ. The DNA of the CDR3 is TGCGCCAGCAGCTTTCAGACAGGGATGGCGAACACTGAAGCTTTCTTT. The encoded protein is CASSFQTGMANTEAFF.

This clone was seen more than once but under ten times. CDR3 DNA sequence: TGCAGCGTTGAGACTAGCGCTCTGGGTACGCAGTATTTT. Protein: CSVETSALGTQYF. This rearrangement joins TRBV29-1 to TRBJ2-3, with 8 positions matching TRBD2. The CDR3 length is 13 residues. In germline, CDR1 is SQVTM, CDR2 ANQGSEA. J gave up 8 bases and V 3 bases, and 7 bases lay outside the gene matches.

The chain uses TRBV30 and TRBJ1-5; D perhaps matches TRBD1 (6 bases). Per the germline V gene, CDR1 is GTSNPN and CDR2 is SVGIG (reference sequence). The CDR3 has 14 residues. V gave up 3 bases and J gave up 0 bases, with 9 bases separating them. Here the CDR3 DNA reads TGTGCCTGGAGCAGAGGGGGTAGCAATCAGCCCCAGCATTTT. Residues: CAWSRGGSNQPQHF. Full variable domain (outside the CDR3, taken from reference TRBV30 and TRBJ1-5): SQTIHQWPATLVQPVGSPLSLECTVEGTSNPNLYWYRQAAGRGLQLLFYSVGIGQISSEVPQNLSASRPQDRQFILSSKKLLLSDSGFYLCAWSRGGSNQPQHFGDGTRLSIL.

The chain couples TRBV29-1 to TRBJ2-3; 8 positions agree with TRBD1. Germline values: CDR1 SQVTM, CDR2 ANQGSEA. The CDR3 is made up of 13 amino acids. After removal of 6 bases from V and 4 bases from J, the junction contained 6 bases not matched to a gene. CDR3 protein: CSVRTGLSDTQYF. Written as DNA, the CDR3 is TGCAGCGTCCGGACAGGGCTATCAGATACGCAGTATTTT.

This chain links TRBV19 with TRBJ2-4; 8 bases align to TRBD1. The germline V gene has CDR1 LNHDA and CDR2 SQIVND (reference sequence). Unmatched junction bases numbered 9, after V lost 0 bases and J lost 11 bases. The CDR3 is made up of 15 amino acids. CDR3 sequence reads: CASSIDGRGPIFQYF. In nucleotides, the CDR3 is TGTGCCAGTAGTATAGATGGCAGGGGGCCTATATTTCAGTACTTC.